These T cell receptor beta chains were read from a single sample in a study of T cells in Graves' hyperthyroidism and ophthalmopathy. TCRdb itself ran the multiplex PCR reads through MiXCR, one entry per CDR3 protein. The repertoire consists of about 380,000 distinct CDR3 sequences, with approximately 17% occurring once and the leading ten covering 40%. Sequencing used blood. These receptors came from a man aged 18 to 29 with Graves' ophthalmopathy. Both conserved end residues are part of each CDR3. D genes are given only for firm matches. The size field is filled for only some rows; it gives once, few, many or a size class.

>TRBV5-1|-|TRBJ1-2|-
CASSLSGEGNGYTF
TGCGCCAGCAGCTTGTCAGGGGAGGGGAATGGCTACACCTTC
>TRBV9|few|TRBJ1-5|-
CASGADQPQHF
TGTGCCAGCGGCGCCGATCAGCCCCAGCATTTT
>TRBV12-3/TRBV12-4|many|TRBJ2-5|-
CASSGAGETQYF
TGTGCCAGCAGTGGTGCGGGGGAGACCCAGTACTTC
>TRBV5-1|-|TRBJ1-2|-
CASSRDTQQGYTF
TGCGCCAGCAGCAGGGACACCCAGCAAGGCTACACCTTC
>TRBV3-1|many|TRBJ1-2|TRBD1
CASSQASRQGDRNGYTF
TGTGCCAGCAGCCAAGCGTCACGGCAGGGGGATAGGAATGGCTACACCTTC
>TRBV3-1|many|TRBJ2-5|TRBD2
CASSQGAGGRETQYF
TGTGCCAGCAGCCAAGGAGCGGGGGGTAGAGAGACCCAGTACTTC
>TRBV5-1|many|TRBJ2-5|-
CASADTQETQYF
TGCGCCAGCGCGGACACCCAAGAGACCCAGTACTTC
>TRBV12-3/TRBV12-4|many|TRBJ2-3|TRBD1
CASSLAQGGEDTQYF
TGTGCCAGCAGTTTAGCGCAAGGGGGCGAAGATACGCAGTATTTT
>TRBV3-1|few|TRBJ1-3|-
CASSQAGNTIYF
TGTGCCAGCAGCCAAGCTGGAAACACCATATATTTT
>TRBV7-8|-|TRBJ2-7|-
CASSPAGREGSYEQYF
TGTGCCAGCAGCCCCGCGGGCAGGGAAGGCTCCTACGAGCAGTACTTC
>TRBV27|many|TRBJ1-2|-
CASRGFPYYGYTF
TGTGCCAGCAGGGGTTTTCCGTACTATGGCTACACCTTC
>TRBV12-3/TRBV12-4|many|TRBJ2-3|TRBD1
CASSWGTGGTDTQYF
TGTGCCAGCAGTTGGGGGACAGGTGGGACAGATACGCAGTATTTT
>TRBV5-8|few|TRBJ1-2|-
CASSLATALGRGYTF
TGTGCCAGCAGCTTGGCCACAGCCCTGGGGAGGGGCTACACCTTC
>TRBV20-1|few|TRBJ2-2|-
CSARGMGREGSGELFF
TGCAGTGCTAGAGGAATGGGACGGGAAGGGTCCGGGGAGCTGTTTTTT
>TRBV6-1|many|TRBJ1-1|-
CASSPGDTDTEAFF
TGTGCCAGCAGTCCGGGGGACACCGACACTGAAGCTTTCTTT
>TRBV14|once|TRBJ2-6|-
CASSQGVSGANVLTF
TGTGCCAGCAGCCAGGGTGTCTCTGGGGCCAACGTCCTGACTTTC
>TRBV2|many|TRBJ1-2|-
CASSVDINYGYTF
TGTGCCAGCAGTGTGGACATCAACTATGGCTACACCTTC
>TRBV5-1|-|TRBJ1-3|-
CASSLDDGASGNTIYF
TGCGCCAGCAGCTTAGATGACGGAGCCTCTGGAAACACCATATATTTT
>TRBV20-1|many|TRBJ2-7|TRBD1
CSRDRGFHSYEQYF
TGCAGTCGTGACAGGGGATTCCATTCCTACGAGCAGTACTTC
>TRBV27|many|TRBJ1-2|-
CASREGHYGYTF
TGTGCCAGCAGAGAGGGCCACTATGGCTACACCTTC
>TRBV20-1|many|TRBJ2-7|TRBD1
CSAGRTGFLYEQYF
TGCAGTGCTGGAAGGACAGGATTTCTCTACGAGCAGTACTTC
>TRBV5-6|-|TRBJ2-5|-
CASTTGWETQYF
TGTGCCAGCACCACAGGGTGGGAGACCCAGTACTTC
>TRBV7-3|few|TRBJ2-5|-
CASSSHGGSLETQYF
TGTGCCAGCAGCTCCCACGGGGGATCGTTGGAGACCCAGTACTTC
>TRBV12-3/TRBV12-4|many|TRBJ2-2|TRBD1
CASSSRGQPNTGELFF
TGTGCCAGCAGTTCTCGGGGACAGCCCAACACCGGGGAGCTGTTTTTT
>TRBV24-1|many|TRBJ2-3|-
CATSLSGEAFDGSQYF
TGTGCCACCAGTCTCTCGGGGGAAGCCTTTGACGGATCGCAGTATTTT
>TRBV3-1|many|TRBJ1-1|-
CASSQVSGNTEAFF
TGTGCCAGCAGCCAAGTGTCGGGGAACACTGAAGCTTTCTTT
>TRBV2|many|TRBJ1-5|-
CASSKDSLNQPQHF
TGTGCCAGCAGCAAAGACAGTCTCAATCAGCCCCAGCATTTT
>TRBV12-3/TRBV12-4|-|TRBJ1-6|TRBD1
CASSERQGANNSPLHF
TGTGCCAGCAGTGAACGACAGGGGGCCAATAATTCACCCCTCCACTTT
>TRBV5-1|few|TRBJ2-2|-
CASSLDRQNTGELFF
TGCGCCAGCAGCTTGGACAGGCAGAACACCGGGGAGCTGTTTTTT
>TRBV7-6|many|TRBJ2-3|TRBD1
CASSSSRQGTSTDTQYF
TGTGCCAGCAGCTCCTCCAGACAGGGGACTAGCACAGATACGCAGTATTTT
>TRBV28|few|TRBJ1-1|-
CASSSTRPLNTEAFF
TGTGCCAGCAGCTCGACCAGACCCCTGAACACTGAAGCTTTCTTT
>TRBV28|many|TRBJ2-7|TRBD1
CASLPGTGTYYEQYF
TGTGCCAGCCTCCCCGGGACAGGGACCTACTACGAGCAGTACTTC
>TRBV11-2|few|TRBJ1-1|-
CASSSPATGPYTEAFF
TGTGCCAGCAGCTCTCCCGCGACAGGACCTTACACTGAAGCTTTCTTT
>TRBV3-1|many|TRBJ1-1|-
CASSYGFKDTEAFF
TGTGCCAGCAGCTACGGATTCAAGGACACTGAAGCTTTCTTT
>TRBV7-3|many|TRBJ2-1|-
CASSPETRGQLDEQFF
TGTGCCAGCAGCCCTGAAACCCGCGGCCAGCTCGATGAGCAGTTCTTC
>TRBV12-3/TRBV12-4|many|TRBJ1-1|-
CASSIRENTEAFF
TGTGCCAGCAGTATAAGGGAGAACACTGAAGCTTTCTTT
>TRBV6-1|-|TRBJ2-6|-
CASSALGVGGSSGANVLTF
TGTGCCAGCAGTGCCCTTGGCGTAGGGGGGAGCTCTGGGGCCAACGTCCTGACTTTC
>TRBV4-1|-|TRBJ1-4|-
CASSQTRGNEKLFF
TGCGCCAGCAGCCAAACGAGGGGAAACGAAAAACTGTTTTTT
>TRBV10-2|many|TRBJ2-5|TRBD1
CASSTGGQETQYF
TGTGCCAGCTCGACAGGGGGCCAAGAGACCCAGTACTTC
>TRBV4-1|-|TRBJ2-7|TRBD1
CASSQDRGITYEQYF
TGCGCCAGCAGCCAAGACAGGGGGATCACTTACGAGCAGTACTTC
>TRBV12-3/TRBV12-4|many|TRBJ2-7|-
CASSLDVTEQYF
TGTGCCAGCAGTCTTGATGTTACCGAGCAGTACTTC
>TRBV3-1|many|TRBJ1-1|TRBD1
CASSQEMGRTGYRTEAFF
TGTGCCAGCAGCCAAGAGATGGGTAGGACAGGGTACCGGACTGAAGCTTTCTTT
>TRBV9|-|TRBJ2-2|TRBD2
CASSVTSGESNTGELFF
TGTGCCAGCAGCGTTACTAGCGGGGAGTCGAACACCGGGGAGCTGTTTTTT
>TRBV5-1|many|TRBJ2-7|-
CASSSGGEYEQYF
TGCGCCAGCAGCTCCGGCGGGGAGTACGAGCAGTACTTC
>TRBV5-1|few|TRBJ2-2|TRBD1
CASSLGDRGSLTGELFF
TGCGCCAGCAGCTTGGGGGACAGGGGGTCCCTTACCGGGGAGCTGTTTTTT
>TRBV27|-|TRBJ1-4|-
CASSDRFPNEKLFF
TGTGCCAGCAGTGACCGATTCCCTAATGAAAAACTGTTTTTT
>TRBV6-6|many|TRBJ2-5|-
CASSYSTEPLGTQYF
TGTGCCAGCAGTTACTCAACCGAACCTCTGGGGACCCAGTACTTC
>TRBV2|-|TRBJ2-5|TRBD1
CASSAHRDRGEETQYF
TGTGCCAGCAGCGCCCACCGGGACAGGGGCGAAGAGACCCAGTACTTC
>TRBV6-1|-|TRBJ1-4|-
CASSLKSGLNEKLFF
TGTGCCAGCAGTCTCAAGTCGGGACTGAATGAAAAACTGTTTTTT
>TRBV6-5|many|TRBJ1-5|TRBD1
CASSYPDRGNQPQHF
TGTGCCAGCAGTTACCCGGACAGGGGTAATCAGCCCCAGCATTTT
>TRBV6-6|few|TRBJ1-1|-
CASSYQGIGTEAFF
TGTGCCAGCAGTTACCAGGGGATCGGGACTGAAGCTTTCTTT
>TRBV11-2|few|TRBJ2-7|-
CASSFPRRGIIYEQYF
TGTGCCAGCAGCTTCCCCCGCCGGGGGATCATCTACGAGCAGTACTTC
>TRBV20-1|-|TRBJ1-2|-
CSAMDSFGYGYTF
TGCAGTGCCATGGACAGCTTCGGCTATGGCTACACCTTC
>TRBV2|-|TRBJ2-1|TRBD2
CASWRDGGAYNEQFF
TGTGCCAGTTGGAGGGACGGGGGGGCCTACAATGAGCAGTTCTTC
>TRBV27|-|TRBJ1-6|-
CASRGFRNSPLHF
TGTGCCAGCAGAGGGTTCCGCAATTCACCCCTCCACTTT
>TRBV9|-|TRBJ1-6|-
CASSSQGGAAPNSPLHF
TGTGCCAGCAGCTCTCAGGGTGGGGCCGCACCTAATTCACCCCTCCACTTT
>TRBV20-1|many|TRBJ2-2|-
CSAMDPNTGELFF
TGCAGTGCTATGGACCCGAACACCGGGGAGCTGTTTTTT